This TCR beta chain is drawn from a study of cytomegalovirus exposure and HLA in healthy donors. As to this clone: The target antigen is unknown.

Whole-study findings and limits: Reports credit the classifier with highly specific, highly sensitive diagnosis of cytomegalovirus status.

60 Vbeta and 13 Jbeta primers were used in PCR. Some clones are missing from TCRdb's copy, which holds only in-frame ones; the method was immunoSEQ multiplex PCR. This table has 150,000 to 180,000 clones, approximately 85% appearing once. The CDR3 runs to 17 residues. The germline CDR1 and CDR2 sequences are KGHSY and FQNENV. The V and J ends lost 0 bases and 3 bases, in that order; junction bases with no gene match: 7. The chain couples TRBV16 to TRBJ2-2, with 7 bases lining up with TRBD1. The specimen was PBMCs. The TCR originated in a woman aged 18-29 years in good health and CMV-seronegative. CDR3 loop: CASSQSGDRAHTGELFF. The CDR3 bases are TGTGCCAGCAGCCAATCAGGCGACAGGGCACACACCGGGGAGCTGTTTTTT.